This T cell receptor beta chain emerged from a study of blood T cells in healthy people across ages. General study findings and limits: Per million T cells, TCR beta diversity dropped about linearly as age rose. CMV infection status of these donors was not known.

On this clonotype itself: The antigen remains unidentified.

V lost 3 bases and J 10 bases, leaving 13 bases between the germline ends. Germline CDR1 reads SGHTA; CDR2 reads FQGNSA. The CDR3 totals 14 residues. Through a sample-barcoded 5' primer and a J-beta primer mix, a second PCR was run for roughly 6 to 12 cycles. TCRdb ran MiXCR on the 5' RACE reads and lists one entry per CDR3 protein. The sample gives 1.5 million to 2 million distinct CDR3 sequences, roughly 52% of which show up once; more than 2% is in the top ten. The chain links TRBV7-2 to TRBJ1-6; D unresolved. The receptor's source is a woman in her thirties or forties in good health. The specimen was blood. CDR3 DNA: TGTGCCAGCAGCTTGAGCGTAGGCAACTCACCCCTCCACTTT. Its protein product is CASSLSVGNSPLHF.